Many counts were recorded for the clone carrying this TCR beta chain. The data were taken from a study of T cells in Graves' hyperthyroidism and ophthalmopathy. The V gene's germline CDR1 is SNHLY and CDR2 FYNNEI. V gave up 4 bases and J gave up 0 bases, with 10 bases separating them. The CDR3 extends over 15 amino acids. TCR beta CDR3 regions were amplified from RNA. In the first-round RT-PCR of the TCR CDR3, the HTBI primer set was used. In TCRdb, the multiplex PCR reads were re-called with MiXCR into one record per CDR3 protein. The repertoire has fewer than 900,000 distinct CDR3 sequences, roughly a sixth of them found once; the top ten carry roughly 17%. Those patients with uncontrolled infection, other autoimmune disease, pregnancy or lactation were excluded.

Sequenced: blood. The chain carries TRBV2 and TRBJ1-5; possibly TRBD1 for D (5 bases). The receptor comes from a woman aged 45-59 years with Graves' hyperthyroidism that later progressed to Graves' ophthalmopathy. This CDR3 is CASSGAGISNQPQHF. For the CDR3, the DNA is TGTGCCAGCAGTGGTGCAGGGATTAGCAATCAGCCCCAGCATTTT.